Presented here are 27 T cell receptor beta chains from one specimen sequenced in a study of T cell responses to AZD1222 COVID-19 vaccine. Produced via immunoSEQ multiplex PCR; TCRdb's table is partial and in-frame only. The table lists some 150,000 clones, approximately 85% of them singletons. Source: peripheral blood, taken on day 0 of MenACWY control vaccination. These receptors were taken from an adult in good health.

This clone turned up a few times. The chain employs TRBV6-1 and TRBJ2-3; D uncertain. The CDR3 loop spans 16 amino acids. Between the trimmed V and J ends, which lost 0 bases and 3 bases, there was a span of 13 bases. Germline-derived CDR1 and CDR2 are MNHNS and SASEGT. The CDR3 DNA reads TGTGCCAGCAGTGAAGCCGAGACACATTGGACAGATACGCAGTATTTT. Translated, it gives CASSEAETHWTDTQYF.

This clone was seen just once. This chain links TRBV18 with TRBJ2-7; 8 nucleotides match TRBD1. CDR3 size: 16 residues. V gave up 0 bases and J gave up 1 base; unmatched junction bases: 5. Germline V gene data show CDR1 as KGHSH and CDR2 as LQKENI. CDR3 sequence reads: CASSPPGQVGSYEQYF. The DNA for the CDR3 is TGTGCCAGCTCACCACCGGGACAGGTGGGATCCTACGAGCAGTACTTC.

The rearrangement uses TRBV19 and TRBJ1-2, with TRBD1 matching over 7 bases. CDR1 and CDR2 from the germline V gene are LNHDA and SQIVND (reference sequence). Losses at the gene ends were 10 bases for V and 0 bases for J; bases not matched to a gene: 14. The CDR3 is made up of 16 amino acids. In DNA, the CDR3 is TGTGCCACCTGGGACAGCCGAAACTCCGCTAACTATGGCTACACCTTC. Amino acid sequence: CATWDSRNSANYGYTF.

The table lists this clone with a count of one. V is TRBV27 and J is TRBJ2-7; possibly TRBD2 for D (6 bases). V lost 0 bases and J lost 0, with 15 bases in between. This CDR3 has 17 amino acids. Looked up from germline, CDR1 is MNHEY and CDR2 is SMNVEV (reference sequence). The CDR3 bases are TGTGCCAGCAGTTTATCTACCGCGGGGACGGACTCCTACGAGCAGTACTTC. Its translation: CASSLSTAGTDSYEQYF.

The V and J genes are TRBV5-6 and TRBJ1-2; unclear D gene. This CDR3 has 15 amino acids. V was clipped by 1 base and J by 1 base, with 11 bases between them. Germline lookup yields CDR1 SGHDT and CDR2 YYEEEE. The CDR3 sequence is CASSLSGNLNYGYTF. DNA for the CDR3: TGTGCCAGCAGCTTGTCGGGCAACCTTAACTATGGCTACACCTTC. The variable domain in full, with the rest retrieved from reference TRBV5-6 and TRBJ1-2, is DAGVTQSPTHLIKTRGQQVTLRCSPKSGHDTVSWYQQALGQGPQFIFQYYEEEERQRGNFPDRFSGHQFPNYSSELNVNALLLGDSALYLCASSLSGNLNYGYTFGSGTRLTVV.

J is TRBJ2-3 and V is TRBV11-2; no reliable D call. Trimming removed 5 bases at V and 1 base at J, with 16 bases between. CDR1 and CDR2 from the germline V gene are SGHAT and FQNNGV. The CDR3 spans 16 residues. CDR3: CASSPERVRRTDTQYF. In DNA, the CDR3 is TGTGCCAGCAGCCCGGAACGCGTGCGTCGCACAGATACGCAGTATTTT.

The chain employs TRBV5-1 and TRBJ2-3; 12 nucleotides align to TRBD2. This CDR3 comprises 16 residues. Looked up from germline, CDR1 is SGHRS and CDR2 is YFSETQ. V dropped 4 bases and J dropped 3; count of bases not matched to a gene: 6. The CDR3 sequence: CASSLPLAGGTDTQYF. CDR3 coding DNA: TGCGCCAGCAGCCTCCCTCTAGCGGGGGGGACAGATACGCAGTATTTT.

This clone occurred once. The chain joins TRBV7-8 to TRBJ1-1; D unclear. V was pared by 5 bases and J by 4 bases, with 20 bases between. Germline assignment: CDR1 SGHVS and CDR2 FQNEAQ. This CDR3 comprises 16 residues. As DNA, the CDR3 is TGTGCCAGCAGCGACGAGGACGGTAGGCCTTTCACTGAAGCTTTCTTT. This translates into CASSDEDGRPFTEAFF.

The J gene is TRBJ2-2, the V gene TRBV3-1 (or the pseudogene TRBV3-2); D is unclear. In germline, CDR1 is LGHDT, CDR2 YNNKEL (reference sequence). The CDR3 is 15 residues long. The V gene lost 2 bases and the J gene lost 8 bases, with 15 bases spanning the gap. The DNA for the CDR3 is TGTGCCAGCAGCCAAACCCTGGCAGGAACAGGGGAGCTGTTTTTT. Translation gives CASSQTLAGTGELFF.

With respect to this clone: Other nucleotide sequences in the sample specify the same CDR3. This chain joins TRBV5-1 and TRBJ1-2; possible D gene TRBD1, 5 bases. The ends were cut back, 3 bases at V and 5 bases at J, with 8 bases in the middle. The length of the CDR3 is 12 residues. The germline gives CDR1 SGHRS, CDR2 YFSETQ. CDR3 DNA sequence: TGCGCCAGCAGCTCTGACAGTTATGGCTACACCTTC. Translating it yields CASSSDSYGYTF. Complete variable domain (other parts from reference TRBV5-1 and TRBJ1-2): KAGVTQTPRYLIKTRGQQVTLSCSPISGHRSVSWYQQTPGQGLQFLFEYFSETQRNKGNFPGRFSGRQFSNSRSEMNVSTLELGDSALYLCASSSDSYGYTFGSGTRLTVV.

Here the CDR3 DNA reads TGTGCCAGCAGTTACGACGACAGTCGGTACAATGAGCAGTTCTTC. Amino acid sequence: CASSYDDSRYNEQFF. This chain links TRBV6-5 with TRBJ2-1, with TRBD1 as a possible D gene (5 bases). CDR1 and CDR2 (germline): MNHEY, SVGAGI. The V and J ends lost 2 bases and 4 bases respectively, with 12 bases between them. This CDR3 contains 15 residues.

V and J are TRBV6-5 and TRBJ1-1, with TRBD1 as a possible D gene (6 bases). Per germline, CDR1 MNHEY and CDR2 SVGAGI. With 3 bases removed from V and 3 bases from J, the gap between germline ends came to 14 bases. The CDR3 length is 15 residues. The CDR3 nucleotides read TGTGCCAGCAGTTATGGGGGGCGCCGCGACACTGAAGCTTTCTTT. It is translated as CASSYGGRRDTEAFF.

In DNA form, the CDR3 reads TGCGCCAGCAGCCCCCAGGTGCAATGGGGCAATGAGCAGTTCTTC. It encodes CASSPQVQWGNEQFF. The gene calls are TRBV4-1 and TRBJ2-1; D call uncertain. Trimming removed 4 bases at V and 6 bases at J, with 16 bases between. The CDR3 has 15 residues. CDR1 MGHRA and CDR2 YSYEKL come from the germline V gene.

This chain uses TRBV24-1 with TRBJ1-2; the D is unclear. CDR3 length: 13 amino acids. The germline V and J ends were trimmed by 5 bases and 1 base, with 7 bases remaining between them. Germline loops: CDR1 KGHDR, CDR2 SFDVKD. The CDR3 reads CATSAEVNYGYTF. The CDR3 nucleotides are TGTGCCACCAGTGCAGAGGTTAACTATGGCTACACCTTC.

Worth noting for this clone: The same CDR3 is also encoded by other DNA sequences in this sample. The V and J genes are TRBV5-6 and TRBJ1-5; the D gene is possibly TRBD1 (6 bases). Trimming removed 4 bases at V and 3 bases at J, with 11 bases between. The CDR3 is made up of 14 amino acids. Germline loops: CDR1 SGHDT, CDR2 YYEEEE. This CDR3 is CASSLGQSNQPQHF. The CDR3 region has the DNA TGTGCCAGCAGCCTGGGACAATCCAATCAGCCCCAGCATTTT.

The chain links TRBV28 to TRBJ2-3; maybe TRBD1 (6 bases). Germline CDR1 and CDR2: MDHEN and SYDVKM. V shed 6 bases and J shed 1 base, with 14 bases lying between them. The length of the CDR3 is 15 residues. CDR3 sequence (DNA): TGTGCCAGCAGCGTTACAGGGAAGGGCACAGATACGCAGTATTTT. Protein sequence: CASSVTGKGTDTQYF.

A single count supports this clone. This rearrangement joins TRBV2 to TRBJ2-5, with 7 bases matching TRBD2. Germline CDR1 SNHLY, CDR2 FYNNEI. The J segment lost 5 bases and the V segment lost 2 bases, leaving 8 bases of the junction unmatched. This CDR3 comprises 15 residues. The CDR3: CASSEQRWGGETQYF. The CDR3, as DNA: TGTGCCAGCAGTGAACAGCGGTGGGGAGGGGAGACCCAGTACTTC.

V and J are TRBV7-3 and TRBJ2-1; TRBD2 matches 11 bases. This CDR3 spans 16 amino acids. Trimming removed 2 bases from V and 5 bases from J; junction bases left unmatched: 5. Per the germline V gene, CDR1 is SGHTA and CDR2 is FQGTGA. The DNA for the CDR3 is TGTGCCAGCAGCTTAGTCCCGGGACTAGCGGACAATGAGCAGTTCTTC. Residues: CASSLVPGLADNEQFF.

The V gene is TRBV2, the J gene TRBJ2-7, with 7 positions matching TRBD1. This CDR3 has 12 amino acids. The germline V gene has CDR1 SNHLY and CDR2 FYNNEI. The V and J ends lost 10 bases and 1 base, in that order; junction bases with no gene match: 4. The CDR3 is CATGGQSYEQYF. The CDR3 nucleotides read TGTGCCACTGGGGGACAGTCCTACGAGCAGTACTTC.

This clone was counted between two and nine times. The chain combines TRBV5-1 with TRBJ1-2; TRBD1 aligns across 8 bases. Germline V lookup: CDR1 SGHRS, CDR2 YFSETQ. The V gene end was trimmed by 5 bases and the J gene end by 3 bases; junction bases not matched to a gene: 12. The CDR3 runs 16 residues. Here the CDR3 reads CASSFETGQAYYGYTF. DNA of the CDR3: TGCGCCAGCAGTTTTGAGACGGGACAGGCTTACTATGGCTACACCTTC.

This clone occurred once. This chain uses TRBV5-5 with TRBJ1-4; no clear D. V was trimmed by 2 bases and J by 8 bases, leaving 7 bases between them. This CDR3 has 12 amino acids. The V gene's germline CDR1 is SGHKS and CDR2 YYEKEE (reference sequence). The CDR3, as DNA: TGTGCCAGCAGCTTCGGGGAGGAAAAACTGTTTTTT. Translated, it gives CASSFGEEKLFF. Using reference TRBV5-5 and TRBJ1-4 for the parts outside the CDR3, the full variable domain is DAGVTQSPTHLIKTRGQQVTLRCSPISGHKSVSWYQQVLGQGPQFIFQYYEKEERGRGNFPDRFSARQFPNYSSELNVNALLLGDSALYLCASSFGEEKLFFGSGTQLSVL.

This chain joins TRBV5-1 and TRBJ2-7; the match to TRBD1 covers 11 bases. The CDR3 contains 17 residues. V dropped 0 bases and J dropped 2; count of bases not matched to a gene: 7. Germline CDR1 SGHRS, CDR2 YFSETQ. The CDR3 loop is CASSLGTGGSQTYEQYF. CDR3 DNA: TGCGCCAGCAGCTTGGGGACAGGGGGCTCCCAGACCTACGAGCAGTACTTC.

V is TRBV4-2 and J is TRBJ1-5; 10 bases align to TRBD1. The CDR3 sequence is 15 residues long. Trimming removed 1 base from V and 5 bases from J; junction bases left unmatched: 2. Germline V gives CDR1 LGHNA, CDR2 YNFKEQ. The CDR3: CASSQGGQGYQPQHF. CDR3 coding DNA: TGTGCCAGCAGCCAAGGGGGACAGGGGTATCAGCCCCAGCATTTT.

The V and J genes are TRBV5-1 and TRBJ1-2; 7 positions match TRBD1. The trim removed 4 bases at V and 0 bases at J, leaving 6 bases unmatched. Germline CDR1 reads SGHRS; CDR2 reads YFSETQ. The CDR3 consists of 15 residues. CDR3 DNA: TGCGCCAGCAGCACGCCGGGACAGACTAACTATGGCTACACCTTC. It encodes CASSTPGQTNYGYTF.

The chain couples TRBV10-2 to TRBJ2-5, with TRBD1 matching 9 bases. Germline lookup yields CDR1 WSHSY and CDR2 SAAADI. Unmatched junction bases numbered 8, after V lost 9 bases and J lost 0 bases. There are 15 residues in the CDR3. The CDR3 protein is CASLGGQGYQETQYF. The CDR3 region has the DNA TGCGCCAGTTTAGGAGGACAGGGGTACCAAGAGACCCAGTACTTC.

This chain connects TRBV5-1 to TRBJ2-2; 9 bases are a match to TRBD1. This CDR3 has 17 amino acids. Trimming took 0 bases from V and 6 from J; bases not matched to a gene: 9. Germline values: CDR1 SGHRS, CDR2 YFSETQ. CDR3 nucleotide sequence: TGCGCCAGCAGCTTGGAGGGACAGGGTAGAGGACCCGGGGAGCTGTTTTTT. It specifies CASSLEGQGRGPGELFF.

V is TRBV5-1 and J is TRBJ2-7; perhaps TRBD1 as D (6 bases). The CDR3 is 14 residues long. Looked up from germline, CDR1 is SGHRS and CDR2 is YFSETQ. Trimming took 0 bases from V and 2 from J, leaving 9 bases between them. The CDR3 region has the DNA TGCGCCAGCAGCTTGGGACAGGAGCCCTACGAGCAGTACGTC. Protein: CASSLGQEPYEQYV.